Listed below are T cell receptor beta chains from one sample, sequenced in a study of blood T cell repertoires in COVID-19. The assay was immunoSEQ multiplex PCR, and TCRdb's table has in-frame clones only and misses some. The sample consists of 250,000 or so clones, roughly nine tenths of them appearing once. Material: PBMCs or T cells enriched from blood (not recorded which). These receptors all stem from a young woman who had recovered from COVID-19. The CDR3 runs from the conserved cysteine through the conserved F or W. The order of the fields is D gene, CDR3 length, J gene, clone size, V gene, CDR3 protein, CDR3 DNA. The D gene is left open where the match is weak. Not all rows give a size; the values are once, few, many and, for expanded clones, a class.

D gene: TRBD2
CDR3 length: 14
J gene: TRBJ2-1
clone size: NA
V gene: TRBV5-4
CDR3 protein: CASSLQTSGGEQFF
CDR3 DNA: TGTGCCAGCAGCTTGCAGACTAGCGGGGGTGAGCAGTTCTTC

D gene: TRBD1
CDR3 length: 16
J gene: TRBJ1-1
clone size: NA
V gene: TRBV5-1
CDR3 protein: CASSGRDRGMNTEAFF
CDR3 DNA: TGCGCCAGCAGCGGGCGGGACAGGGGGATGAACACTGAAGCTTTCTTT

D gene: TRBD1
CDR3 length: 18
J gene: TRBJ2-6
clone size: once
V gene: TRBV9
CDR3 protein: CASSPGQGTISGANVLTF
CDR3 DNA: TGTGCCAGCAGCCCAGGACAGGGAACCATCTCTGGGGCCAACGTCCTGACTTTC

D gene: TRBD2
CDR3 length: 15
J gene: TRBJ2-7
clone size: NA
V gene: TRBV27
CDR3 protein: CASSLTSGRKYEQYF
CDR3 DNA: TGTGCCAGCAGTTTAACTAGCGGGAGAAAATACGAGCAGTACTTC

D gene: NA
CDR3 length: 16
J gene: TRBJ2-7
clone size: NA
V gene: TRBV2
CDR3 protein: CASIGGRGLSSYEQYF
CDR3 DNA: TGTGCCAGCATAGGTGGGCGAGGGCTAAGCTCCTACGAGCAGTACTTC

D gene: TRBD1
CDR3 length: 16
J gene: TRBJ1-3
clone size: NA
V gene: TRBV10-3
CDR3 protein: CAISDTGGNFGNTIYF
CDR3 DNA: TGTGCCATCAGCGATACAGGGGGGAATTTTGGAAACACCATATATTTT

D gene: TRBD1
CDR3 length: 13
J gene: TRBJ1-1
clone size: once
V gene: TRBV14
CDR3 protein: CASSPRQGRLAFF
CDR3 DNA: TGTGCCAGCAGCCCCCGACAGGGGCGGCTAGCTTTCTTT

D gene: NA
CDR3 length: 14
J gene: TRBJ2-1
clone size: once
V gene: TRBV7-3
CDR3 protein: CASSLGGVNNEQFF
CDR3 DNA: TGTGCCAGCAGCTTAGGCGGGGTCAACAATGAGCAGTTCTTC

D gene: TRBD1
CDR3 length: 14
J gene: TRBJ2-7
clone size: NA
V gene: TRBV6-5
CDR3 protein: CATHPGQGAYEQYF
CDR3 DNA: TGTGCCACCCACCCCGGACAGGGGGCCTACGAGCAGTACTTC

D gene: NA
CDR3 length: 11
J gene: TRBJ1-5
clone size: NA
V gene: TRBV9
CDR3 protein: CASSTGQPQHF
CDR3 DNA: TGTGCCAGCAGCACGGGACAGCCCCAGCATTTT

D gene: NA
CDR3 length: 15
J gene: TRBJ2-7
clone size: once
V gene: TRBV27
CDR3 protein: CASSLSAGLFYEQYF
CDR3 DNA: TGTGCCAGCAGTTTATCGGCAGGGCTTTTCTACGAGCAGTACTTC

D gene: NA
CDR3 length: 18
J gene: TRBJ2-5
clone size: NA
V gene: TRBV1
CDR3 protein: CTSSQEAGAREGQETQYF
CDR3 DNA: TGCACCAGCAGCCAAGAAGCCGGCGCGCGGGAGGGACAAGAGACCCAGTACTTC

D gene: TRBD1
CDR3 length: 15
J gene: TRBJ1-2
clone size: NA
V gene: TRBV11-3
CDR3 protein: CASSLNRDRMNGYTF
CDR3 DNA: TGTGCCAGCAGCTTAAACCGGGACAGAATGAACGGCTACACCTTC

D gene: TRBD2
CDR3 length: 17
J gene: TRBJ2-1
clone size: NA
V gene: TRBV24-1
CDR3 protein: CATSEEPLAGPGNEQFF
CDR3 DNA: TGTGCCACCAGTGAAGAGCCACTAGCGGGGCCCGGGAATGAGCAGTTCTTC

D gene: NA
CDR3 length: 13
J gene: TRBJ1-4
clone size: NA
V gene: TRBV30
CDR3 protein: CAWKGHFVEKLFF
CDR3 DNA: TGTGCCTGGAAAGGACACTTTGTCGAAAAACTGTTTTTT

D gene: NA
CDR3 length: 19
J gene: TRBJ1-5
clone size: few
V gene: TRBV3-1/TRBV3-2
CDR3 protein: CASSQGDTGLLLDNQPQHF
CDR3 DNA: TGTGCCAGCAGCCAAGGGGACACGGGGTTACTATTGGACAATCAGCCCCAGCATTTT

D gene: NA
CDR3 length: 14
J gene: TRBJ2-5
clone size: NA
V gene: TRBV27
CDR3 protein: CASSSVPGEETQYF
CDR3 DNA: TGTGCCAGCAGCTCGGTCCCAGGGGAAGAGACCCAGTACTTC

D gene: TRBD1
CDR3 length: 19
J gene: TRBJ2-3
clone size: NA
V gene: TRBV7-9
CDR3 protein: CASSPGQGAVGYSTDTQYF
CDR3 DNA: TGTGCCAGCAGCCCCGGACAGGGGGCAGTGGGGTACTCAACAGATACGCAGTATTTT

D gene: NA
CDR3 length: 11
J gene: TRBJ1-2
clone size: NA
V gene: TRBV29-1
CDR3 protein: CSVRGNYGYTF
CDR3 DNA: TGCAGCGTGCGGGGGAACTATGGCTACACCTTC

D gene: NA
CDR3 length: 15
J gene: TRBJ1-2
clone size: NA
V gene: TRBV5-8
CDR3 protein: CASSLAQAWDYGYTF
CDR3 DNA: TGTGCCAGCAGCTTGGCCCAGGCCTGGGACTATGGCTACACCTTC

D gene: NA
CDR3 length: 16
J gene: TRBJ1-5
clone size: once
V gene: TRBV27
CDR3 protein: CASRLAGDLSNQPQHF
CDR3 DNA: TGTGCCAGCAGGTTGGCAGGGGATCTTAGCAATCAGCCCCAGCATTTT

D gene: TRBD2
CDR3 length: 15
J gene: TRBJ2-7
clone size: NA
V gene: TRBV25-1
CDR3 protein: CASSATSGGAHEQYF
CDR3 DNA: TGTGCCAGCAGTGCGACTAGCGGGGGGGCTCACGAGCAGTACTTC

D gene: NA
CDR3 length: 17
J gene: TRBJ2-5
clone size: NA
V gene: TRBV7-9
CDR3 protein: CASSPRGGEAPGETQYF
CDR3 DNA: TGTGCCAGCAGCCCAAGGGGCGGGGAGGCGCCGGGGGAGACCCAGTACTTC

D gene: NA
CDR3 length: 14
J gene: TRBJ1-6
clone size: NA
V gene: TRBV28
CDR3 protein: CAGGSLSNNSPLHF
CDR3 DNA: TGTGCCGGAGGGAGTTTGTCGAATAATTCACCCCTCCACTTT

D gene: TRBD2
CDR3 length: 16
J gene: TRBJ2-1
clone size: NA
V gene: TRBV5-4
CDR3 protein: CASSLGLAVSYNEQFF
CDR3 DNA: TGTGCCAGCAGCTTGGGGCTAGCGGTCTCCTACAATGAGCAGTTCTTC

D gene: TRBD1
CDR3 length: 14
J gene: TRBJ2-2
clone size: NA
V gene: TRBV19
CDR3 protein: CASRDRGDTGELFF
CDR3 DNA: TGTGCCAGTAGGGACAGGGGGGACACCGGGGAGCTGTTTTTT

D gene: TRBD1
CDR3 length: 14
J gene: TRBJ2-7
clone size: NA
V gene: TRBV5-1
CDR3 protein: CASSYGQASYEQYF
CDR3 DNA: TGCGCCAGCAGCTATGGACAGGCTTCCTACGAGCAGTACTTC

D gene: TRBD1
CDR3 length: 14
J gene: TRBJ1-1
clone size: NA
V gene: TRBV28
CDR3 protein: CASSTGGWSTEAFF
CDR3 DNA: TGTGCCAGCAGTACAGGGGGTTGGAGCACTGAAGCTTTCTTT

D gene: NA
CDR3 length: 14
J gene: TRBJ2-1
clone size: NA
V gene: TRBV2
CDR3 protein: CASSAQGQTNEQFF
CDR3 DNA: TGTGCCAGCAGCGCTCAAGGACAGACCAATGAGCAGTTCTTC

D gene: TRBD1
CDR3 length: 16
J gene: TRBJ1-6
clone size: NA
V gene: TRBV3-1/TRBV3-2
CDR3 protein: CASSQGTGTGGSPLHF
CDR3 DNA: TGTGCCAGCAGCCAGGGTACCGGGACAGGGGGTTCACCCCTCCACTTT

D gene: TRBD1
CDR3 length: 19
J gene: TRBJ1-5
clone size: NA
V gene: TRBV19
CDR3 protein: CATLPLSGQGVLSNQPQHF
CDR3 DNA: TGTGCCACCTTACCACTCTCCGGACAGGGGGTACTCAGCAATCAGCCCCAGCATTTT

D gene: NA
CDR3 length: 11
J gene: TRBJ1-4
clone size: NA
V gene: TRBV15
CDR3 protein: CATSRDSELFF
CDR3 DNA: TGTGCCACCAGCAGAGATTCGGAACTGTTTTTT

D gene: NA
CDR3 length: 13
J gene: TRBJ2-3
clone size: NA
V gene: TRBV7-3
CDR3 protein: CASSLPVTDTQYF
CDR3 DNA: TGTGCCAGCAGCTTACCTGTCACAGATACGCAGTATTTT

D gene: NA
CDR3 length: 13
J gene: TRBJ1-5
clone size: NA
V gene: TRBV15
CDR3 protein: CATSFSRDTKAHF
CDR3 DNA: TGTGCCACCAGCTTTAGCCGGGATACCAAGGCGCATTTT

D gene: TRBD1
CDR3 length: 15
J gene: TRBJ1-6
clone size: few
V gene: TRBV6-5
CDR3 protein: CASTSTGQANSPLHF
CDR3 DNA: TGTGCCAGCACCTCAACTGGACAGGCTAATTCACCCCTCCACTTT

D gene: NA
CDR3 length: 13
J gene: TRBJ1-2
clone size: NA
V gene: TRBV11-2
CDR3 protein: CASSLQGNYGYTF
CDR3 DNA: TGTGCCAGCAGCTTACAGGGGAACTATGGCTACACCTTC

D gene: NA
CDR3 length: 18
J gene: TRBJ2-3
clone size: NA
V gene: TRBV4-2
CDR3 protein: CASSQAPGSGLYQNTQYF
CDR3 DNA: TGTGCCAGCAGCCAAGCCCCGGGAAGTGGGCTTTACCAGAATACGCAGTATTTT

D gene: TRBD1
CDR3 length: 18
J gene: TRBJ1-2
clone size: NA
V gene: TRBV7-2
CDR3 protein: CASSLDRDRGRVNYGYTF
CDR3 DNA: TGTGCCAGCAGCTTAGACCGGGACAGGGGGCGAGTGAACTATGGCTACACCTTC

D gene: NA
CDR3 length: 12
J gene: TRBJ2-3
clone size: NA
V gene: TRBV2
CDR3 protein: CAFRQSTDTQYF
CDR3 DNA: TGTGCGTTTCGACAGAGCACAGATACGCAGTATTTT